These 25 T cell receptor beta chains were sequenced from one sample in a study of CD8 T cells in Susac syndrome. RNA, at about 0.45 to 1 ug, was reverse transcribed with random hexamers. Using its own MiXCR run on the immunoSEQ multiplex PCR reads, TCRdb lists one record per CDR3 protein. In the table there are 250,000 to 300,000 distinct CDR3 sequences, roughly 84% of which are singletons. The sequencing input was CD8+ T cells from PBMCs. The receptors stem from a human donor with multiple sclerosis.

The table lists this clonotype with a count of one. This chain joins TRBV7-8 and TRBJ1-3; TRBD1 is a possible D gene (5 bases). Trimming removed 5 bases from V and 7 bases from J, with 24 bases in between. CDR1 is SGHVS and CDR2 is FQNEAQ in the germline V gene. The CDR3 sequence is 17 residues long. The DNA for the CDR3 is TGTGCCAGCAGCCTAATTGCCAGGGCCCGAGAAGGGAACACCATATATTTT. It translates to CASSLIARAREGNTIYF.

CDR3 coding DNA: TGTGCCAGCAGTTTAGTAGCGGGGGTGTACAATGAGCAGTTCTTC. Its translation: CASSLVAGVYNEQFF. The chain recombines TRBV28 with TRBJ2-1; 9 bases fit TRBD2. With 2 bases clipped from V and 4 bases from J, the junction kept 3 bases outside the gene matches. The CDR3 extends over 15 amino acids. Germline V gene sequence: CDR1 MDHEN, CDR2 SYDVKM.

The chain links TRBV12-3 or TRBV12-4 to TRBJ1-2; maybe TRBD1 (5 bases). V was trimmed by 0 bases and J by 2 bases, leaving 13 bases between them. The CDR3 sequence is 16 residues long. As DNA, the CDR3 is TGTGCCAGCAGTTTAGCCCCAGCGGGGCTAAACTATGGCTACACCTTC. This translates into CASSLAPAGLNYGYTF.

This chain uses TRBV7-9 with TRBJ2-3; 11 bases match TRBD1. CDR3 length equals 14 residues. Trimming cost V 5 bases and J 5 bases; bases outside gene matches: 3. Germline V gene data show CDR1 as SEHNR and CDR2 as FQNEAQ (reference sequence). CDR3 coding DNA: TGTGCCAGCAGCCGGGGACAGGGGGAAGATACGCAGTATTTT. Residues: CASSRGQGEDTQYF.

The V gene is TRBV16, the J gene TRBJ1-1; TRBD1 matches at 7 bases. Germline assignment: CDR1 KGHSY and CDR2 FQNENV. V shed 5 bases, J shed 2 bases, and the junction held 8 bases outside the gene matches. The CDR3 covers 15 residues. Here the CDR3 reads CASSGVRGRNTEAFF. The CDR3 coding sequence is TGTGCCAGCAGCGGAGTCAGGGGGAGAAACACTGAAGCTTTCTTT.

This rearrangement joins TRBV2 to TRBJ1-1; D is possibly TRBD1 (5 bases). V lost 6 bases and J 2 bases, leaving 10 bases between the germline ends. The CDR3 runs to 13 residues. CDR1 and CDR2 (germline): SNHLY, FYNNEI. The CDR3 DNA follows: TGTGCCAGCAGAAGCGACAGTAACACTGAAGCTTTCTTT. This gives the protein CASRSDSNTEAFF.

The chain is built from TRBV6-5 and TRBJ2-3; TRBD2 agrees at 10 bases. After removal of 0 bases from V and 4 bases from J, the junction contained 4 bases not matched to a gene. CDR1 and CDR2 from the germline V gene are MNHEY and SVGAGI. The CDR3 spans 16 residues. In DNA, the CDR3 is TGTGCCAGCAGTTACTCCAGAGCGGGAGGGTCAGATACGCAGTATTTT. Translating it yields CASSYSRAGGSDTQYF.

This chain's CDR3 is CASSLSNGSGNEQYF. The CDR3 region has the DNA TGTGCCAGCAGTTTATCGAACGGGTCTGGGAACGAGCAGTACTTC. The chain joins TRBV27 to TRBJ2-7; D is unclear. In germline, CDR1 is MNHEY, CDR2 SMNVEV (reference sequence). CDR3 length equals 15 residues. V was trimmed by 0 bases and J by 5 bases, leaving 14 bases between them.

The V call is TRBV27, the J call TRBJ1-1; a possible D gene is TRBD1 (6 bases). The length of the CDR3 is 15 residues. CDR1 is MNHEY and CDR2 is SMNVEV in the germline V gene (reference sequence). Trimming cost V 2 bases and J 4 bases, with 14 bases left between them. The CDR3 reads CASSLGTGGATEAFF. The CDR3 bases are TGTGCCAGCAGTTTAGGGACGGGGGGGGCCACTGAAGCTTTCTTT.

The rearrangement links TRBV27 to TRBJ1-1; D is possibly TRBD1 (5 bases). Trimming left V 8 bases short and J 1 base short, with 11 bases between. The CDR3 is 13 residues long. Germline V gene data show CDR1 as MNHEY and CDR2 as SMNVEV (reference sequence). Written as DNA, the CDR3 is TGTGCCAGCGCGGGGCAGGAGAACACTGAAGCTTTCTTT. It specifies CASAGQENTEAFF.

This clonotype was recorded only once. CDR3: CATSSTSGRFTDTQYF. CDR3 DNA: TGTGCCACCAGCAGTACTAGCGGGAGGTTCACAGATACGCAGTATTTT. The chain employs TRBV15 and TRBJ2-3; the match to TRBD2 covers 12 bases. V was pared by 3 bases and J by 2 bases, with 3 bases of the junction left unmatched. This CDR3 is 16 amino acids long. The germline V gene has CDR1 LNHNV and CDR2 YYDKDF (reference sequence).

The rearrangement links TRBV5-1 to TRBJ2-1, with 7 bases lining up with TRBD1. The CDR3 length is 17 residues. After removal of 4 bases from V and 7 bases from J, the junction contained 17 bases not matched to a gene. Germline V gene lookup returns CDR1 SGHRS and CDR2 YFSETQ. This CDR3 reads CASSSPANRGAVNEQFF. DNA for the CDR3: TGCGCCAGCAGCAGTCCCGCTAACAGGGGCGCGGTGAATGAGCAGTTCTTC. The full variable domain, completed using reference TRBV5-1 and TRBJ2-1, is KAGVTQTPRYLIKTRGQQVTLSCSPISGHRSVSWYQQTPGQGLQFLFEYFSETQRNKGNFPGRFSGRQFSNSRSEMNVSTLELGDSALYLCASSSPANRGAVNEQFFGPGTRLTVL.

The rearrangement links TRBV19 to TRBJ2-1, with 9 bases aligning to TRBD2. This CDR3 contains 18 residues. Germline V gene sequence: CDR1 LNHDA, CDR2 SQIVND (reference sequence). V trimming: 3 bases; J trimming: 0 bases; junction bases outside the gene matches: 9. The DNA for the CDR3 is TGTGCCAGTAGTATTGGAGGGCTAGCGGGACCCTCCTACAATGAGCAGTTCTTC. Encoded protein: CASSIGGLAGPSYNEQFF.

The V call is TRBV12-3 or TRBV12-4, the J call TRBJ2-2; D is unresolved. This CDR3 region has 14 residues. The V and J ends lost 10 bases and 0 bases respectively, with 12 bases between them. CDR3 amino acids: CAIPIFTNTGELFF. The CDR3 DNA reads TGTGCCATCCCCATCTTTACGAACACCGGGGAGCTGTTTTTT.

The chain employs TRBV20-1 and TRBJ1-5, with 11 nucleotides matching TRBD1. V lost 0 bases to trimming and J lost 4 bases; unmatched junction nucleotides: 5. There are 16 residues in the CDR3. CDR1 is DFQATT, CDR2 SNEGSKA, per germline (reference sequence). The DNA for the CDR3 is TGCAGTGCTAGAGATAGGACAGGGGGCTTGAATCAGCCCCAGCATTTT. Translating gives CSARDRTGGLNQPQHF.

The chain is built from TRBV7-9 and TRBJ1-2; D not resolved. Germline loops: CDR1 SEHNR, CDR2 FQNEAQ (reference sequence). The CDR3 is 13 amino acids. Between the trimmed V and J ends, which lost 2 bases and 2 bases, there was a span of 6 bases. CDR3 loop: CASSLSRNYGYTF. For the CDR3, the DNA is TGTGCCAGCAGCTTATCCAGAAACTATGGCTACACCTTC.

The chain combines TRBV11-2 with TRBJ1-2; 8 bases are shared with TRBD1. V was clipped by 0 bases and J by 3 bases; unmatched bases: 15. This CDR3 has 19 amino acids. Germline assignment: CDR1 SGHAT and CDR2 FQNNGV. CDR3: CASSLDPGQDPGGDYGYTF. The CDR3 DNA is TGTGCCAGCAGCTTAGATCCGGGACAGGACCCAGGTGGTGACTATGGCTACACCTTC.

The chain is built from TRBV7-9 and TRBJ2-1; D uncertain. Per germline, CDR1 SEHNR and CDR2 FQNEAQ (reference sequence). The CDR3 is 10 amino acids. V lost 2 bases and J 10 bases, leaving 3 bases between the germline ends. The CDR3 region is CASSLIEQFF. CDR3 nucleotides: TGTGCCAGCAGCTTAATAGAGCAGTTCTTC.

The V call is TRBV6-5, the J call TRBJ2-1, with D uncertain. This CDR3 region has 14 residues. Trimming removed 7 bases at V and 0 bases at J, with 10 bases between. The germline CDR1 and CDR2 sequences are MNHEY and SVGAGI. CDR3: CASTFMSSYNEQFF. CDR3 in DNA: TGTGCCAGCACGTTCATGAGCTCCTACAATGAGCAGTTCTTC.

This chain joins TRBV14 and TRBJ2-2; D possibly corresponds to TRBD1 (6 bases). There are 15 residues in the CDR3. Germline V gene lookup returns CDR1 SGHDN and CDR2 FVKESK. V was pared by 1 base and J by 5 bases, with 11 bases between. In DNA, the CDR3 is TGTGCCAGCAGCCAAGTGAGGCAGGGGACCGGGGAGCTGTTTTTT. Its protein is CASSQVRQGTGELFF. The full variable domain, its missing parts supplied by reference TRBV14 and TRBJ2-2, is EAGVTQFPSHSVIEKGQTVTLRCDPISGHDNLYWYRRVMGKEIKFLLHFVKESKQDESGMPNNRFLAERTGGTYSTLKVQPAELEDSGVYFCASSQVRQGTGELFFGEGSRLTVL.

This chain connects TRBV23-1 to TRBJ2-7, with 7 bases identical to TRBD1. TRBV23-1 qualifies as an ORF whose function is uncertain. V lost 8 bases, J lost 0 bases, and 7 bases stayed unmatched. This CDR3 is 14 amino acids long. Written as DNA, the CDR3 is TGCGCCAGCGGAAAGACAGGGAGCTCCTACGAGCAGTACTTC. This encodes CASGKTGSSYEQYF.

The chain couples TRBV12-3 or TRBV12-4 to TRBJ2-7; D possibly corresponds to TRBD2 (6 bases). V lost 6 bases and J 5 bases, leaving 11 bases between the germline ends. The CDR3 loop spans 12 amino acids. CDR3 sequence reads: CASRLGLNEQYF. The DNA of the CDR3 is TGTGCCAGCAGACTGGGACTCAACGAGCAGTACTTC.

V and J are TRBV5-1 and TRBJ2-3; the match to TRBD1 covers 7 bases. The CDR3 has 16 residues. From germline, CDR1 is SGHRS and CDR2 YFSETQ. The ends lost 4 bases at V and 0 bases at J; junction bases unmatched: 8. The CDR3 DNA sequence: TGCGCCAGCAGCCCGGATGGGACAGTGAGCACAGATACGCAGTATTTT. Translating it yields CASSPDGTVSTDTQYF.

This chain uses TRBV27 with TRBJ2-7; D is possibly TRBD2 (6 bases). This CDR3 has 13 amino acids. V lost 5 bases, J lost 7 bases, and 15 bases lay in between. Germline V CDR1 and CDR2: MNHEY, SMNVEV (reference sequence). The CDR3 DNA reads TGTGCCAGCAGTGCGGGACGGGTGGGGGAGCAGTACTTC. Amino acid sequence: CASSAGRVGEQYF.

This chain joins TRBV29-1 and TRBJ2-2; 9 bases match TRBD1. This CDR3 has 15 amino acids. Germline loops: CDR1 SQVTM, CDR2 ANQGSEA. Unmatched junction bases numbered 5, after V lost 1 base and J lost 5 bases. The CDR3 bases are TGCAGCGTTGAAGGACGGACAGGGGATACCGGGGAGCTGTTTTTT. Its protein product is CSVEGRTGDTGELFF.